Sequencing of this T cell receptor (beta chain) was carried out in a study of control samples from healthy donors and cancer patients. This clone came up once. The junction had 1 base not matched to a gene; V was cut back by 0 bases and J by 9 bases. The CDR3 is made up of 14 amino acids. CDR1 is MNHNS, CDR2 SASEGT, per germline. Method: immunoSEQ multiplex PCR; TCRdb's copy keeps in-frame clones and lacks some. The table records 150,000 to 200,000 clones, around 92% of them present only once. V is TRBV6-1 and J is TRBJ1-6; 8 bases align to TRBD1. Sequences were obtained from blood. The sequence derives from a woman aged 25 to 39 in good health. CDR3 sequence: CASSEATGVSPLHF. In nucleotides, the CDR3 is TGTGCCAGCAGTGAAGCGACAGGGGTTTCACCCCTCCACTTT.